These T cell receptor beta chains were read from a single sample in a study of CD8 T cells in ankylosing spondylitis. In TCRdb, the 5' RACE reads were re-called with MiXCR into one record per CDR3 protein. The sample has roughly 240,000 distinct CDR3 sequences, less than 9.5% seen once; the top ten hold 4.5% to 5%. The specimen was blood, either unsorted or a sorted T cell fraction (not recorded which). The origin of the receptors is a female donor with ankylosing spondylitis or in good health (not recorded which). The CDR3 runs from the conserved cysteine through the conserved F or W. Fields, in order: CDR3 protein, V gene.

CDR3aa: CSAWTRGSGELFF; v_gene: TRBV20-1
CDR3aa: CEILGYICSASPRVAAGEQYF; v_gene: TRBV15
CDR3aa: CATSSIYLGNYGYTF; v_gene: TRBV15
CDR3aa: CASTWREARNTQYF; v_gene: TRBV12-3/TRBV12-4
CDR3aa: CASSLALGGGETQYF; v_gene: TRBV7-9
CDR3aa: CSARGVGDYLRGTQYF; v_gene: TRBV20-1
CDR3aa: CSVEGARGTAFF; v_gene: TRBV29-1
CDR3aa: CASSLRRAQETQYF; v_gene: TRBV7-2
CDR3aa: CASSLTSSAETQYF; v_gene: TRBV7-2
CDR3aa: CASSPLGANQETQYF; v_gene: TRBV7-2
CDR3aa: CASSLETSGLSDTQYF; v_gene: TRBV7-2
CDR3aa: CASSRTADGYTF; v_gene: TRBV6-5
CDR3aa: CASSLARFQGNQPQHF; v_gene: TRBV7-8
CDR3aa: CAISAPLGGRDNEQFF; v_gene: TRBV10-3
CDR3aa: CASSPPGTTGTEAFF; v_gene: TRBV6-1
CDR3aa: CASSSVSHQPQHF; v_gene: TRBV12-3/TRBV12-4
CDR3aa: CASSIRGRSQYRGYTF; v_gene: TRBV19
CDR3aa: CASTPTRQSGNEQFF; v_gene: TRBV12-3/TRBV12-4
CDR3aa: CATSDIAGRNEQFF; v_gene: TRBV24-1
CDR3aa: CAISEGGRAYYEQYF; v_gene: TRBV10-3
CDR3aa: CASSQLRANEQFF; v_gene: TRBV4-3
CDR3aa: CASSPLYQPQHF; v_gene: TRBV7-9
CDR3aa: CASSPSGHNYNEQFF; v_gene: TRBV5-1
CDR3aa: CSANKDERLGEQYF; v_gene: TRBV20-1
CDR3aa: CSVEDPGTAYEQYF; v_gene: TRBV29-1
CDR3aa: CAQLGDAYNEQFF; v_gene: TRBV30
CDR3aa: CSVGGLTVGSEAFF; v_gene: TRBV29-1
CDR3aa: CASSQGVAGGQQYF; v_gene: TRBV3-1
CDR3aa: CAIKWTSGSTGELFF; v_gene: TRBV10-3
CDR3aa: CASDSSLTLAGGSTDTQYF; v_gene: TRBV12-5
CDR3aa: CASSRPGAYEQYF; v_gene: TRBV7-2
CDR3aa: CASSLDPGGDEQYF; v_gene: TRBV7-2
CDR3aa: CASSQDIPSGGYEQYF; v_gene: TRBV3-1
CDR3aa: CASSQGESSGLGEQFF; v_gene: TRBV3-1
CDR3aa: CASSLGEGGAEQYF; v_gene: TRBV11-2
CDR3aa: CATSDADRGAKNIQYF; v_gene: TRBV24-1
CDR3aa: CASSIGTGGNIETQYF; v_gene: TRBV5-1
CDR3aa: CASHGDGTEAFF; v_gene: TRBV9
CDR3aa: CSVAGTGANVLTF; v_gene: TRBV29-1
CDR3aa: CASSTGLILGGNTIYF; v_gene: TRBV6-1
CDR3aa: CASSYYGTRGEQYF; v_gene: TRBV6-5
CDR3aa: CASSQDLGGETQYF; v_gene: TRBV4-3
CDR3aa: CASSKRSSSYNEQFF; v_gene: TRBV6-2/TRBV6-3
CDR3aa: CASSQVQGFDTQYF; v_gene: TRBV28
CDR3aa: CASSYRSEKLFF; v_gene: TRBV6-6
CDR3aa: CASSYIRFAGSKGSYNEQFF; v_gene: TRBV6-2/TRBV6-3
CDR3aa: CASSPAPVRGGDTQYF; v_gene: TRBV7-8
CDR3aa: CASSRPGLADNEQYF; v_gene: TRBV7-9
CDR3aa: CSAPERYGYTF; v_gene: TRBV29-1
CDR3aa: CASSLAKDRGTDTQYF; v_gene: TRBV5-5